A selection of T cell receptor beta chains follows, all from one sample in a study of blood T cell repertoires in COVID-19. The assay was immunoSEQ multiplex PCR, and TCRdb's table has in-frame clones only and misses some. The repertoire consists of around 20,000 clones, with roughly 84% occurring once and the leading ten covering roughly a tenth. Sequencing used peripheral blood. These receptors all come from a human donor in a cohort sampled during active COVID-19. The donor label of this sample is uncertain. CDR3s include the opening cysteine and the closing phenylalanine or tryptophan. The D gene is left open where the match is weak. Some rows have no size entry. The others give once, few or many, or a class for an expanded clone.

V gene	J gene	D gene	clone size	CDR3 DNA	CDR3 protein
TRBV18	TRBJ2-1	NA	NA	TGTGCCAGCTCACGGAATCAGGGTTACTCCTACAATGAGCAGTTCTTC	CASSRNQGYSYNEQFF
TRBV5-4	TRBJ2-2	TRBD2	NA	TGTGCCAGCACCCCGACTAGCGGGAGAGTGGTCGGGGAGCTGTTTTTT	CASTPTSGRVVGELFF
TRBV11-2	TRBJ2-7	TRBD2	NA	TGTGCCAGCAGCTCCTTAGAGGGACTAGCCGGGAGTAGATACGAGCAGTACTTC	CASSSLEGLAGSRYEQYF
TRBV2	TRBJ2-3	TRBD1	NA	TGTGCCAGCAGGCGGGACAGGGGGCCCTATACGCAGTATTTT	CASRRDRGPYTQYF
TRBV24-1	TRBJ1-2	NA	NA	TGTGCCACCAGTGATTTTCCGGCGGGCTATGGCTACACCTTC	CATSDFPAGYGYTF
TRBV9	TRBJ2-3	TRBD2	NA	TGTGCCAGCAGCTCCCGGACTAGCGGGACCACAGATACGCAGTATTTT	CASSSRTSGTTDTQYF
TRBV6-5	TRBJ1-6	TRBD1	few	TGTGCCAGCAGGTCAGGGGGCCAGAATTCACCCCTCCACTTT	CASRSGGQNSPLHF
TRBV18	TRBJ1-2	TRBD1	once	TGTGCCAGCTCACCACCGGAAGGACAGGGTCGTCGTGGCTACACCTTC	CASSPPEGQGRRGYTF
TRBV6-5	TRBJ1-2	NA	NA	TGTGCCAGCAGTTTCGACTTTCAGGGGTCCTATGGCTACACCTTC	CASSFDFQGSYGYTF
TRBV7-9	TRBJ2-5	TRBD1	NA	TGTGCCAGCAGCCGCTTGGGGACAGGGACCCAAGAGACCCAGTACTTC	CASSRLGTGTQETQYF
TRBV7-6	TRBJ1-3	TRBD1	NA	TGTGCCAGCAGCCAGACAGGGTCCGGAAACACCATATATTTT	CASSQTGSGNTIYF
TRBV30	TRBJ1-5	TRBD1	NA	TGTGCCTGGAGTAGAGGGACAGCCGATCAGCCCCAGCATTTT	CAWSRGTADQPQHF
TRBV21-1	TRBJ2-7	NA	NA	TGTGCCAGCAGCATCGGGGGGCAGTACTTC	CASSIGGQYF
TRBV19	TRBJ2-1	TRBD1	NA	TGTGCCAGTAGCCGGGACAGGGGTGACTACAATGAGCAGTTCTTC	CASSRDRGDYNEQFF
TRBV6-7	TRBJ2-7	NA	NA	TGTGCCAGCCAAAGTCGGAGAGAGAGACCCTACGAGCAGTACTTC	CASQSRRERPYEQYF
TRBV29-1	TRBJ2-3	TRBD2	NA	TGCAGCGTTGTGGGTACCCGTGTGGGAGGGTCACCAGATACGCAGTATTTT	CSVVGTRVGGSPDTQYF
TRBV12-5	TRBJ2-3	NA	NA	TGTGCTAGTGGTTCCCAATACACCGATACGCAGTATTTT	CASGSQYTDTQYF
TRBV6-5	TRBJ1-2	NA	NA	TGTGCCAGCAGTCGTGGACAGCTCTCTAACTATGGCTACACCTTC	CASSRGQLSNYGYTF
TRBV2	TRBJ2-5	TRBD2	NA	TGTGCCAGCCGACTAGCGGGAGAGGCCCAGTACTTC	CASRLAGEAQYF
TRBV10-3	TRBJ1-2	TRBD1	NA	TGTGCCATCAGTGCCTTCGAAGGAGGGGGCGGCTATGGCTACACCTTC	CAISAFEGGGGYGYTF
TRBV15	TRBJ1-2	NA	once	TGTGCCACCAGCAGAGACTTGACACAAGTAAACTATGGCTACACCTTC	CATSRDLTQVNYGYTF
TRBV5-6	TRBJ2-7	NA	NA	TGTGCCAGCAGCGCAGGTCCACAGGGCTACGAGCAGTACTTC	CASSAGPQGYEQYF
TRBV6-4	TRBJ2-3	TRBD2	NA	TGTGCCAGCAGTGACCTAGCGGGAGGGGGCACAGATACGCAGTATTTT	CASSDLAGGGTDTQYF
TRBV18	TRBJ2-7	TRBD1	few	TGTGCCAGCTCAAGAGAACCGGGACAGGGTATTTCCTACGAGCAGTACTTC	CASSREPGQGISYEQYF
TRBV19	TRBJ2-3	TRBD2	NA	TGTGCCAGTAGTATGGGACTAGCGGGAGGAATAGATACGCAGTATTTT	CASSMGLAGGIDTQYF
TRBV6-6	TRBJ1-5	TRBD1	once	TGTGCCAGCAGTTACCGGGACAGGGTGCAGCCCCAGCATTTT	CASSYRDRVQPQHF
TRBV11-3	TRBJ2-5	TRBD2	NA	TGTGCCAGCAGCTTAGCTAGCGGGAGTCAAGAGACCCAGTACTTC	CASSLASGSQETQYF
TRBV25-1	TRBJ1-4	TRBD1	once	TGTGCCAGCAGCGAGCCGGGACAGGTTCATGAAAAACTGTTTTTT	CASSEPGQVHEKLFF
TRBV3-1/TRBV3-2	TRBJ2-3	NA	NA	TGTGCCAGCAGCCCCCGGGACTGGAAAGATGGTATAGATACGCAGTATTTT	CASSPRDWKDGIDTQYF
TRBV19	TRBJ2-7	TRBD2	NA	TGTGCCAGTAGTTTAGCGGGAGGGACCTACGAGCAGTACTTC	CASSLAGGTYEQYF
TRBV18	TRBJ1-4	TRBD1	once	TGTGCCAGCTCACCAGGACAGGGAGGGGCAACTAATGAAAAACTGTTTTTT	CASSPGQGGATNEKLFF
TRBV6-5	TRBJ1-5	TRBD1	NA	TGTGCCACCCAAACAGGGGGAAGCAATCAGCCCCAGCATTTT	CATQTGGSNQPQHF
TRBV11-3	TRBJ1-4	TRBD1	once	TGTGCCAGCAGCTTGAGGACAGGGAATGAAAAACTGTTTTTT	CASSLRTGNEKLFF
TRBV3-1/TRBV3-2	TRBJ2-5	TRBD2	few	TGTGCCAGCAGCCAAGGCATCCAGCGGGAGTGGCAAGAGACCCAGTACTTC	CASSQGIQREWQETQYF
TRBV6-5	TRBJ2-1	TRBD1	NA	TGTGCCAGCAGCCGGACAGGAAGAAATGAGCAGTTCTTC	CASSRTGRNEQFF
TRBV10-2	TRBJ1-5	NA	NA	TGCGCCAGCAGACAGGGTATAGCTAATCAGCCCCAGCATTTT	CASRQGIANQPQHF
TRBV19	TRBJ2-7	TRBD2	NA	TGTGCCAGTAGTCTACGGACTAGCGGGAAGTACGAGCAGTACTTC	CASSLRTSGKYEQYF
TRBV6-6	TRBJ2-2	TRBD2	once	TGTGCCAGCAGTAGGGGACTAGGAGGGACCGGGGAGCTGTTTTTT	CASSRGLGGTGELFF
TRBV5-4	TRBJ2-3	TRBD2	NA	TGTGCCAGCACCGTGACTAGCGGGAGATCTGATACGCAGTATTTT	CASTVTSGRSDTQYF
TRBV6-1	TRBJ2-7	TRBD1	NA	TGTGCCAGCAGTGAAGGGACAGGGAACTACGAGCAGTACTTC	CASSEGTGNYEQYF
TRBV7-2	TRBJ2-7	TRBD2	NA	TGTGCCAGCAGCTGGGCCTTAGCGGGAGTGGGCGAGCAGTACTTC	CASSWALAGVGEQYF
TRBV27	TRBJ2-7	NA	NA	TGTGCCAGCAGTTTATCGCGGCTGCCCGGAGGGGAGCAGTACTTC	CASSLSRLPGGEQYF
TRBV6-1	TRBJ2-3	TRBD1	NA	TGTGCCAGCAGTGACGGGACAGGGAATACGCAGTATTTT	CASSDGTGNTQYF
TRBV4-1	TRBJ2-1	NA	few	TGCGCCAGCAGCCAAGTGTCCGGGAGAGGGTACAATGAGCAGTTCTTC	CASSQVSGRGYNEQFF
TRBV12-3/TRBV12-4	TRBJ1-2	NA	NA	TGTGCCAGCAGCGGAGCACGGAACTATGGCTACACCTTC	CASSGARNYGYTF
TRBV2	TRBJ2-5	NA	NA	TGTGCCAGCAGTGAGGGGGGAGAGGGGACCCAGTACTTC	CASSEGGEGTQYF
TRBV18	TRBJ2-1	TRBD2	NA	TGTGCCAGCTCACTAGGGACTAGTTTGCGTGAGCAGTTCTTC	CASSLGTSLREQFF
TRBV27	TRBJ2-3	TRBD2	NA	TGTGCCAGCAGTAGGGCGGGAGGACGCACAGATACGCAGTATTTT	CASSRAGGRTDTQYF
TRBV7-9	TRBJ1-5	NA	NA	TGTGCCAGCAGCCCGATTACTGGCAATCAGCCCCAGCATTTT	CASSPITGNQPQHF
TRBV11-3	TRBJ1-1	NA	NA	TGTGCCAGCAGCTTAAGGGGGGGAACTGAAGCTTTCTTT	CASSLRGGTEAFF
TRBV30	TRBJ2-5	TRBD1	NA	TGTGCCTGGGACAGGGGCCAAGAGACCCAGTACTTC	CAWDRGQETQYF
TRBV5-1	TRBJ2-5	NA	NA	TGCGCCAGCAAAATTCAGGGGCAAGAGACCCAGTACTTC	CASKIQGQETQYF